This TCR beta chain derives from a study of shared clonotypes between healthy human individuals. The wider study: In total, the donors were a couple of women and a few men aged 18 to 49.

Germline CDR1 is MNHEY and CDR2 is SVGAGI. CDR3 length: 13 amino acids. V gave up 2 bases and J gave up 5 bases, with 10 bases separating them. There were no recent acute infections or vaccinations among the donors, who were healthy HIV-negative adults. Over several immunoSEQ plates, each subset's genomic DNA was distributed in even portions. Some 30,000 T cell genomes, or approximately 190 ng DNA, went into the sorted-subset replicate PCRs. Produced via immunoSEQ multiplex PCR; TCRdb's table is partial and in-frame only. The repertoire holds 2 million to 2.5 million clones, with under 95% as singletons.

This sequence originates from a man aged 18-30 years in good health. Some clones in this sample may be carry-over from other donors' samples. V gene TRBV6-5 combines with J gene TRBJ2-7; no reliable D call. Sequencing was done on a sample of naive CD4+ T cells from PBMCs. Subset defined: CD45RA+ positively selected. The CDR3 coding sequence is TGTGCCAGCAGTTACGGTCTGGGGAACGAGCAGTACTTC. It yields the protein CASSYGLGNEQYF.